This section outlines one T cell receptor (beta chain) sequence together with its context. This receptor's antigen is unknown. Per-base qualities were not stored, and no clone one base away is much larger. CDR1 and CDR2 are read off the germline V gene as KGHSH and LQKENI. Compared with germline, V lacks 1 base and J lacks 6 bases; bases without a gene match: 8. Its CDR3 holds 16 amino acids, cysteine through phenylalanine. Only the CDR3 part of the read is kept: 48 bases, read in frame from the first base. The data belong to a study of cytomegalovirus exposure and HLA in healthy donors (TCRdb year 2017). Regarding the research as a whole: In an earlier analysis of roughly 590 of the donors, approximately 300 Gb of sequence data and 120 million or so unique TCR beta sequences from 150 million to 200 million T cells were reported. The study profiled the T cell repertoires of fewer than 850 subjects by immunosequencing and related them to cytomegalovirus serostatus. Approximately 300 gigabases of sequencing data and 70 million to 100 million unique TCR sequences made up an early release that covered over 550 HLA-typed donors. In addition to the first cohort of around 670 subjects, a separate validation cohort of over 90 different subjects was used. A later genetic analysis used genome-wide SNP genotypes for about 60% of the roughly 700 donors, treating that subset as a discovery cohort. Among the roughly 400 genotyped donors, more than 70% belonged to the genetic ancestry cluster associated with self-reported Caucasian donors. Every repertoire in the discovery cohort had been generated on one and the same sequencing platform. In a later analysis, previously published TCR beta repertoires from hundreds of donors were re-analyzed and high-resolution HLA genotyping was added so that TCR occurrence patterns could be studied. Four to six DR-DQ haplotypes were handled as single units for association and clustering because linkage in the cohort was strong. The study aimed to test whether signatures of past pathogen exposure could be identified by cataloging public T cell receptors. Class I and class II HLA loci were covered by the typing at four-digit resolution. Rather than drawing on any new phenotypic data, the later analysis identified candidate immune exposures from TCR beta sequences and the way those sequences occurred across donors. Alongside the repertoire data, information on donor age, sex, ethnicity and CMV serostatus was compiled. The study combined high-throughput TCR immunosequencing, statistical association of individual TCRs with disease status, and machine learning to predict cytomegalovirus infection status. The number of typed donors differed by locus: about 620-630 for A, B, C, DRB1 and DQB1; roughly 510 for DQA1; some 610 for DPA1; and around 450 for DPB1. On average, around 200,000 unique TCR beta nucleotide sequences were sequenced per donor among some 420 genotyped donors of the cohort, with around 19% of those sequences being non-productive. To decide whether each TCR beta V gene segment behaved as functional or pseudogenic, an earlier analysis of some 600 of the donors relied on high-throughput TCR beta sequencing. The full study reports these points: The authors suggested that the approach could potentially be generalized to other disease states and immunological phenotypes. HLA typing was unavailable for some donors at each locus, so association tests used only the typed subset. When HLA alleles, especially DR and DQ, strongly co-occurred, attributing TCR associations to individual alleles was difficult. Correlated functional status among segregating V segments might be attributable to linkage disequilibrium, but an unknown experimental factor could not be ruled out. While some public TCRs were present in many individuals, most TCR sequences turned up only very rarely across donors. The only immune exposure information available for the cohort was CMV serostatus. The classifier was reported to diagnose cytomegalovirus status with high specificity and sensitivity in both the original and validation cohorts. Because the 87-base-pair reads could not distinguish some IMGT-functional V segments, including TRBV6-2 and TRBV6-3, those segments were excluded. In vitro tests confirmed that three of the cytomegalovirus-associated TCR beta chains recognize cytomegalovirus antigens. A later analysis found that TCR association rates varied across HLA loci, with DRB1 alleles showing the most associated TCRs and HLA-C alleles the fewest. In an earlier analysis of some 550 of the donors, most TCR beta V segments were observed in productive rearrangements about 87% or about 30% of the time, broadly matching IMGT annotations. Specific HLA alleles were associated with over 15,000 TCR beta sequences at a false discovery rate of 0.05 in a later analysis. According to a later analysis, most CMV-associated TCR beta chains appeared to be HLA-restricted, and the HLA associations seemed to be driven largely by CMV exposure. In a later analysis, HLA-associated TCR beta chains were found to be more clonally expanded and to have lower generation probabilities than equally common non-associated chains. A further reported finding was that TCR beta sequences accurately predicted the HLA-A and HLA-B alleles for most subjects in the first cohort. A later genetic analysis associated a missense DCLRE1C variant with V-gene and J-gene trimming of TCR beta chains, and an independent cohort replicated the association. According to a later analysis, parvovirus B19, influenza, CMV and Epstein-Barr virus appeared linked to several top co-occurrence clusters. The presence/absence analyses assumed that sequencing depth was roughly uniform across donors, and that assumption may not be true. The cohort was sequenced for TCR beta chains only, and without alpha or paired-chain data the features that could be detected were limited. Compared with the roughly 700-donor mean, donors in an Asian-associated ancestry cluster had fewer N-insertions in productive TCRs, according to a later genetic analysis. A cluster of highly shared sequence variants was judged likely to be a technical artifact of the sequencing pipeline. In the study, approximately 150 TCR beta chains were listed as associated with cytomegalovirus. Around 16 rarely observed V segments, including chromosome 9 orphons, were excluded from the earlier analysis of about 610 of the donors because counts were too low.

The library was obtained by the immunoSEQ multiplex PCR assay. For the multiplex PCR, a mixture combining 60 forward primers for TCR Vbeta segments and 13 reverse primers for TCR Jbeta segments was used. The CDR3 region of rearranged TCR beta genes was amplified from genomic DNA by a multiplex PCR assay. On the Illumina HiSeq System, the amplified TCR beta libraries were sequenced as 87-base-pair reads. The paper's data handling went like this. In a later analysis, some 80 million unique TCR beta chains were counted across the 650 to 700 repertoires, and roughly 11 million of these chains were shared by at least two donors. A nearest-neighbor algorithm error-corrected the raw reads and collapsed the reads into unique sequences, merging closely related sequences to remove PCR and sequencing errors. CDR3 sequences were aligned to IMGT reference sequences to assign V, D and J gene segments. Each retained sequence needed at least a six-nucleotide match to both a V gene segment and a J gene segment. Rearrangements were classified as productive when the CDR3 lacked stop codons and remained in frame with V and J, and all other rearrangements were classified as non-productive. Following IMGT convention, CDR3 was defined as the stretch from the second conserved V-encoded cysteine to the conserved J-encoded phenylalanine. In an earlier analysis of 587 of the donors, sequences lacking an unambiguous match to a single V gene segment were excluded. In an earlier analysis of roughly 500 of the donors, V segments were called functional above 56.7% productive rearrangements and were called segregating when the between-donor standard deviation exceeded 5%. A statistical classification framework was developed to diagnose cytomegalovirus status using the catalog of TCR beta chain sequences. In a later analysis, V and J genes were assigned by comparing TCR nucleotide sequences against IMGT/GENE-DB human TR gene sequences. A later analysis assigned CDR3 sequences and most-parsimonious VDJ recombination scenarios with the TCRdist pipeline. In a later analysis, each TCR beta chain was defined by its CDR3 amino acid sequence together with its V-gene family, and reads lacking a unique V-gene family were excluded. To address suspected cross-contamination and a sequencing artifact, a later analysis removed some 620 highly shared, low-generation-probability nucleotide sequences. In a later analysis, a clonal expansion index for each public chain was calculated from normalized within-repertoire ranks of inferred template counts. In a later analysis, generation probabilities were computed with a VDJ recombination model fitted to out-of-frame rearrangements, and the resulting probabilities were checked against IGoR. A later analysis scored TCR-TCR, TCR-HLA and TCR-CMV co-occurrence with hypergeometric tests, applying a repertoire-size bias correction to TCR pairs. In a later analysis, false discovery rates were estimated by permuting HLA or CMV assignments 20 times. In a later analysis, co-occurring TCRs were grouped using DBSCAN, and TCRdist sequence similarity was added for clustering within HLA-allele-positive subsets. Repertoires with fewer than 30,000 or more than 120,000 public chains were left out of co-occurrence clustering, as were five repertoires with anomalous nucleotide sharing. Entries here come from immuneACCESS through TCRdb and include only in-frame sequences with V and J called. Some clones fail to appear in such tables; in the studies checked, an unresolved V gene covers under half of the shortfall, and the cause of the remainder is unknown. From that table come the V and J calls and clone size; the DNA was used to work out D and trimming. This sample comprises some 150,000 clones, roughly 84% of them detected only once. Roughly 1.5% of the sample lies in the top ten.

The cohort comprised several hundred healthy bone marrow donors. All cohort members were sampled while nominally healthy, although unrecorded immune exposures were likely present. The donor was CMV seronegative and belonged to the group of around 350 seronegative cohort members. Every donor gave a peripheral blood sample, and the peripheral blood mononuclear cells from that sample were used for TCR beta sequencing. Genomic DNA extraction from the blood cell samples was performed with the Qiagen DNeasy Blood Extraction Kit. Recombination joined TRBV18 with TRBJ1-4; TRBD1 agrees with 7 junctional bases. The sequencing input was PBMCs. This TCR was sampled from a male donor in good health and CMV-seronegative. CDR3 region: CASSPRLQGPDEKLFF. The nucleotide sequence reads as follows: TGTGCCAGCTCACCACGGTTACAGGGGCCGGATGAAAAACTGTTTTTT.